The table lists the clone carrying this TCR beta chain with many counts. These data belong to a study of blood T cells in healthy people across ages. A J-beta primer mix and a sample-barcoded 5' primer were used in a second PCR of about 7 to 12 cycles. TCRdb called the 5' RACE reads again in MiXCR, with one record for every CDR3 protein. Among over a million distinct CDR3 sequences listed, under 30% were seen once. The germline V gene has CDR1 SGHVS and CDR2 FNYEAQ. The V and J ends lost 2 bases and 4 bases respectively, with 5 bases between them. This CDR3 region has 12 residues. This sample was shared with a second study, whose subject was T cells of mothers and their children.

Sequencing was performed on blood. The chain combines TRBV7-6 with TRBJ2-5; no reliable D call. The receptor comes from a girl aged 2-10 years in good health. This CDR3 is CASSLIRETQYF. CDR3 DNA sequence: TGTGCCAGCAGCTTAATCCGAGAGACCCAGTACTTC.